This is a list of T cell receptor beta chains from one sample in a study of shared clonotypes between healthy human individuals. Clones were sequenced by immunoSEQ multiplex PCR, and TCRdb holds only the in-frame ones, with some missing. Of roughly 1,600,000 clones listed, about 98.5% are singletons. The sample taken for sequencing was naive CD4+ T cells sorted from blood. The receptors derive from a young man in good health. The CDR3 runs from the conserved cysteine through the conserved F or W. A D gene is named only where the DNA matches it firmly. For some rows the clone size is stated as once, few or many, or as a class when expanded; others skip it.

v_gene	j_gene	d_gene	abundance	CDR3aa	CDR3nt
TRBV7-2	TRBJ2-7	NA	NA	CASSRGPGYEQYF	TGTGCCAGCAGCAGGGGTCCCGGGTACGAGCAGTACTTC
TRBV7-3	TRBJ2-6	NA	once	CASSPSGSGANVLTF	TGTGCCAGCAGCCCCAGCGGGTCTGGGGCCAACGTCCTGACTTTC
TRBV5-6	TRBJ2-5	NA	NA	CASSFVAAGQETQYF	TGTGCCAGCAGCTTTGTGGCTGCAGGACAAGAGACCCAGTACTTC
TRBV2	TRBJ2-3	TRBD2	NA	CASSLAGLFADTQYF	TGTGCCAGCAGTCTAGCGGGACTGTTTGCAGATACGCAGTATTTT
TRBV28	TRBJ2-5	TRBD1	NA	CASSLWDREETQYF	TGTGCCAGCAGTTTATGGGACAGGGAAGAGACCCAGTACTTC
TRBV7-6	TRBJ2-2	TRBD1	NA	CASSLPWTGKSTGELFF	TGTGCCAGCAGCTTACCCTGGACAGGGAAGAGCACCGGGGAGCTGTTTTTT
TRBV6-5	TRBJ2-1	NA	once	CASSYSTGSNEQFF	TGTGCCAGCAGTTACTCTACCGGGTCTAATGAGCAGTTCTTC
TRBV28	TRBJ2-1	TRBD2	NA	CASSLSLHVTSGSNEQFF	TGTGCCAGCAGTTTATCCCTTCATGTGACTAGCGGGAGCAATGAGCAGTTCTTC
TRBV9	TRBJ2-3	NA	NA	CASSYRDGDTQYF	TGTGCCAGCAGCTACAGGGATGGGGATACGCAGTATTTT
TRBV27	TRBJ1-5	TRBD1	NA	CASRRDRGANQPQHF	TGTGCCAGCAGACGGGACAGGGGAGCGAATCAGCCCCAGCATTTT
TRBV11-2	TRBJ2-1	NA	NA	CASTMVGGEQFF	TGTGCCAGCACGATGGTCGGGGGTGAGCAGTTCTTC
TRBV5-6	TRBJ2-2	NA	once	CASSFLVPNTGELFF	TGTGCCAGCAGCTTCCTGGTGCCGAACACCGGGGAGCTGTTTTTT
TRBV18	TRBJ1-3	NA	NA	CASSPNAGIGNTIYF	TGTGCCAGCTCACCAAATGCGGGGATCGGAAACACCATATATTTT
TRBV19	TRBJ1-3	NA	NA	CASSITTGRNTIYF	TGTGCCAGTAGTATCACGACGGGCAGAAACACCATATATTTT
TRBV20-1	TRBJ2-3	NA	NA	CSARTGDTQYF	TGCAGTGCTAGGACAGGCGATACGCAGTATTTT
TRBV7-9	TRBJ2-7	TRBD2	NA	CASSEGLAGGDEQYF	TGTGCCAGCAGCGAGGGACTAGCGGGAGGGGACGAGCAGTACTTC
TRBV11-3	TRBJ2-1	TRBD2	NA	CASSQSTSGSNEQFF	TGTGCCAGCAGTCAGTCAACTAGCGGGAGCAATGAGCAGTTCTTC
TRBV27	TRBJ1-2	TRBD1	NA	CASSLFAGGRSYGYTF	TGTGCCAGCAGTTTATTTGCAGGGGGCCGAAGCTATGGCTACACCTTC
TRBV5-4	TRBJ1-5	NA	NA	CASSLEGPDQPQHF	TGTGCCAGCAGCTTGGAGGGACCTGATCAGCCCCAGCATTTT
TRBV4-3	TRBJ1-4	NA	NA	CASSQSGRINEKLFF	TGCGCCAGCAGCCAATCGGGACGGATTAATGAAAAACTGTTTTTT
TRBV9	TRBJ2-7	TRBD1	NA	CASSATGTAYEQYF	TGTGCCAGCAGCGCAACCGGGACAGCCTACGAGCAGTACTTC
TRBV9	TRBJ1-1	NA	once	CASSVAGRDTEAFF	TGTGCCAGCAGCGTAGCTGGGAGGGACACTGAAGCTTTCTTT
TRBV28	TRBJ2-3	TRBD2	NA	CASKGGAPRMDTQYF	TGTGCCAGCAAGGGAGGGGCCCCCCGGATGGATACGCAGTATTTT
TRBV18	TRBJ2-6	TRBD1	NA	CASSPKHGTGGTGANVLTF	TGTGCCAGCTCACCGAAACATGGGACAGGGGGAACTGGGGCCAACGTCCTGACTTTC
TRBV15	TRBJ2-1	TRBD2	once	CATSRRAGAGYNEQFF	TGTGCCACCAGCAGGAGAGCGGGAGCAGGTTACAATGAGCAGTTCTTC
TRBV28	TRBJ2-3	NA	NA	CASSSPGRLSDTQYF	TGTGCCAGCAGCTCCCCGGGACGGCTCTCGGATACGCAGTATTTT
TRBV6-5	TRBJ2-7	NA	NA	CASSLSQGAYEQYF	TGTGCCAGCAGTTTAAGTCAGGGAGCCTACGAGCAGTACTTC
TRBV27	TRBJ1-4	NA	NA	CASLRAREKLFF	TGTGCCAGCCTCAGAGCGCGGGAAAAACTGTTTTTT
TRBV11-2	TRBJ2-7	NA	NA	CASSPTPRDYEQYF	TGTGCCAGCAGCCCCACCCCCAGAGACTACGAGCAGTACTTC
TRBV18	TRBJ2-1	TRBD2	NA	CASSLTSGAYNEQFF	TGTGCCAGCTCACTGACTAGCGGGGCCTACAATGAGCAGTTCTTC
TRBV29-1	TRBJ2-5	TRBD2	NA	CSAGTTQETQYF	TGCAGCGCTGGGACTACACAAGAGACCCAGTACTTC
TRBV29-1	TRBJ2-7	TRBD1	once	CSVNLPGQGPHEQYF	TGCAGCGTTAATCTCCCGGGACAGGGGCCCCACGAGCAGTACTTC
TRBV7-2	TRBJ1-3	NA	NA	CASSKASGGNTIYF	TGTGCCAGCAGCAAAGCATCTGGTGGAAACACCATATATTTT
TRBV30	TRBJ2-7	NA	once	CAWRGARVDLQYF	TGTGCCTGGAGGGGAGCCAGGGTGGATTTACAGTACTTC
TRBV5-5	TRBJ1-5	NA	NA	CASSFGPMNQPQHF	TGTGCCAGCAGCTTCGGGCCGATGAATCAGCCCCAGCATTTT
TRBV7-9	TRBJ2-5	NA	NA	CASSLRGGLQETQYF	TGTGCCAGCAGCTTAAGGGGGGGCCTACAAGAGACCCAGTACTTC
TRBV5-1	TRBJ1-2	TRBD1	NA	CASSPGQGVYGYTF	TGCGCCAGCAGCCCCGGACAGGGTGTTTATGGCTACACCTTC
TRBV12-5	TRBJ2-1	NA	NA	CASGLVPMHEQFF	TGTGCTAGTGGTTTAGTCCCTATGCATGAGCAGTTCTTC
TRBV9	TRBJ2-3	NA	NA	CASSVGGSTDTQYF	TGTGCCAGCAGCGTAGGGGGAAGCACAGATACGCAGTATTTT
TRBV5-1	TRBJ1-1	TRBD1	NA	CASSFGQVEATEAFF	TGCGCCAGCAGCTTTGGACAGGTCGAGGCCACTGAAGCTTTCTTT
TRBV5-1	TRBJ1-4	NA	NA	CASSLAGDNEKLFF	TGCGCCAGCAGCTTGGCAGGGGATAATGAAAAACTGTTTTTT
TRBV6-5	TRBJ2-7	NA	once	CASREPSSYEQYF	TGTGCCAGCAGGGAACCAAGCTCCTACGAGCAGTACTTC